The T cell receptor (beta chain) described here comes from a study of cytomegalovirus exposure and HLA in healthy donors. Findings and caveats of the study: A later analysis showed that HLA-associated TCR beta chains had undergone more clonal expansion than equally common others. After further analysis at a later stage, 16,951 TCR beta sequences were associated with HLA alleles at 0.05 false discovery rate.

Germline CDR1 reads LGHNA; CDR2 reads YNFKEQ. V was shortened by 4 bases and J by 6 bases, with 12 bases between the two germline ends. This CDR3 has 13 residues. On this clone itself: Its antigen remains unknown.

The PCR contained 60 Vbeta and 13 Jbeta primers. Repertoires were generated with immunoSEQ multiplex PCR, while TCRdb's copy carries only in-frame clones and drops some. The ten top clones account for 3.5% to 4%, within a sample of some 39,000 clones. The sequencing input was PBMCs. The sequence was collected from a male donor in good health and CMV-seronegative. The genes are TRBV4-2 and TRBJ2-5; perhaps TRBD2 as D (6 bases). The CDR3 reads CASSRRDSQTQYF. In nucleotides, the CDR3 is TGTGCCAGCAGCCGTCGGGACTCCCAGACCCAGTACTTC.